One sample yielded the 28 T cell receptor beta chains listed below, sequenced in a study of identical twins. TCRdb re-derived calls from the 5' RACE reads in MiXCR, one entry per CDR3 protein. The sample yields roughly 720,000 distinct CDR3 sequences, about 20% seen once. These data were likewise used in another study, on T cells expressing NK-cell markers.

The material sequenced was PBMCs. All receptors derive from a woman younger than 35 in good health.

This clonotype was seen more than once but under ten times. The chain combines TRBV5-1 with TRBJ1-1; 9 nucleotides agree with TRBD1. Germline V gene sequence: CDR1 SGHRS, CDR2 YFSETQ. The CDR3 loop spans 13 amino acids. Trimming took 4 bases from V and 8 from J; bases not matched to a gene: 6. CDR3 sequence: CASSTDRGGEAFF. The CDR3 nucleotides read TGCGCCAGCAGCACGGACAGGGGAGGCGAAGCTTTCTTT.

The genes are TRBV3-1 and TRBJ2-4; 9 bases are a match to TRBD1. The CDR3 is made up of 14 amino acids. V lost 5 bases and J lost 6; bases outside the gene matches: 5. Germline lookup yields CDR1 LGHDT and CDR2 YNNKEL (reference sequence). CDR3 DNA sequence: TGTGCCAGCAGCTGGACAGGGGTGCGAAACATTCAGTACTTC. This gives the protein CASSWTGVRNIQYF.

V gene TRBV21-1 combines with J gene TRBJ1-3. TRBV21-1 is a pseudogene locus. There are 16 residues in the CDR3. CDR3: CASSDFLLWTGNTIYF. CDR3 coding DNA: TGTGCCAGCAGCGATTTCTTGTTGTGGACTGGAAACACCATATATTTT.

The chain is built from TRBV29-1 and TRBJ1-1; no definite D call. Trimming removed 5 bases from V and 4 bases from J, with 14 bases in between. The CDR3 has 13 residues. CDR1 and CDR2 (germline): SQVTM, ANQGSEA. CDR3 in DNA: TGCAGCGTTTCGGACTCCACCGGCACTGAAGCTTTCTTT. Protein: CSVSDSTGTEAFF.

CDR3 DNA sequence: TGTGCCAGCAGCCAAGACAGGGTGTATGGCTACACCTTC. It translates to CASSQDRVYGYTF. The chain uses TRBV6-1 and TRBJ1-2, with 7 bases that match TRBD1. Germline CDR1 is MNHNS and CDR2 is SASEGT. The CDR3 runs 13 residues. V shed 6 bases, J shed 5 bases, and the junction held 6 bases outside the gene matches.

This chain connects TRBV6-1 to TRBJ2-3, with 8 bases that match TRBD2. Germline CDR1 reads MNHNS; CDR2 reads SASEGT. Trimming at V came to 4 bases and at J to 2 bases, leaving 5 bases not matched to a gene. The CDR3 consists of 15 residues. This CDR3 is CASSGRLASTDTQYF. The CDR3 DNA reads TGTGCCAGCAGTGGACGACTAGCGTCCACAGATACGCAGTATTTT.

This clonotype was detected a few times. The chain is built from TRBV12-3 or TRBV12-4 and TRBJ1-1; D gene uncertain. The CDR3 is 14 amino acids. Trimming took 3 bases from V and 1 from J, leaving 9 bases between them. The CDR3 DNA reads TGTGCCAGCAGTTTGCAGGTGAGGAACACTGAAGCTTTCTTT. Translation gives CASSLQVRNTEAFF.

V and J are TRBV6-1 and TRBJ1-6, with a possible D match to TRBD1 (5 bases). The V end was cut by 7 bases, the J end by 10 bases, with 17 bases between. Germline V gene data show CDR1 as MNHNS and CDR2 as SASEGT. CDR3 length: 14 residues. The CDR3, as DNA: TGTGCCAGCAACTCGGGAGGGGAGGGCTCACCCCTCCACTTT. The encoded protein is CASNSGGEGSPLHF.

V gene TRBV7-9 combines with J gene TRBJ2-5; perhaps D is TRBD1 or TRBD2 (6 bases each). The CDR3 length is 14 residues. V dropped 5 bases and J dropped 4 bases, with 14 bases sitting between them. Germline V gene lookup returns CDR1 SEHNR and CDR2 FQNEAQ (reference sequence). The chain's CDR3 is CASSGWGAGETQYF. The CDR3 coding sequence is TGTGCCAGCAGCGGATGGGGGGCCGGAGAGACCCAGTACTTC.

The V gene is TRBV12-3 or TRBV12-4, the J gene TRBJ1-1, with 9 bases that match TRBD1. Trimming removed 5 bases from V and 11 bases from J; junction bases left unmatched: 3. The CDR3 covers 11 residues. CDR3 in DNA: TGTGCCAGCAGTCCCGGGACAGGGGCTTTCTTT. Its protein is CASSPGTGAFF.

This clonotype appeared many times. The chain joins TRBV5-1 to TRBJ2-7; the match to TRBD2 covers 11 bases. After removal of 2 bases from V and 3 bases from J, the junction contained 1 base not matched to a gene. Germline V gene data show CDR1 as SGHRS and CDR2 as YFSETQ. The CDR3 covers 14 residues. The CDR3 sequence is CASSFTSGGYEQYF. DNA of the CDR3: TGCGCCAGCAGCTTCACTAGCGGGGGCTACGAGCAGTACTTC.

This clonotype was picked up a small number of times. The chain recombines TRBV27 with TRBJ2-1; D is unclear. CDR1 and CDR2 from the germline V gene are MNHEY and SMNVEV (reference sequence). The CDR3 contains 17 residues. Trimming pared 6 bases from V and 2 bases from J, leaving 20 bases between. For the CDR3, the DNA is TGTGCCAGCAGGCAAATCAGGAGCCGATTACCCTACAATGAGCAGTTCTTC. It is translated as CASRQIRSRLPYNEQFF.

This clonotype was detected a few times. The chain joins TRBV5-1 to TRBJ1-1, with D hard to call. Trimming took off 0 bases at V and 4 bases at J, with 10 bases between the two ends. CDR1 and CDR2 (germline): SGHRS, YFSETQ. The CDR3 consists of 14 residues. The CDR3 loop is CASSLGGITTEAFF. CDR3 in DNA: TGCGCCAGCAGCTTGGGCGGGATTACCACTGAAGCTTTCTTT.

The table lists this clonotype with a few counts. This rearrangement joins TRBV6-1 to TRBJ1-4, with TRBD1 matching over 9 bases. The CDR3 loop spans 14 amino acids. Germline V gene data show CDR1 as MNHNS and CDR2 as SASEGT. The ends lost 6 bases at V and 8 bases at J; junction bases unmatched: 7. The CDR3 protein is CASSPTGGREKLFF. CDR3 sequence (DNA): TGTGCCAGCAGCCCTACAGGGGGCAGGGAAAAACTGTTTTTT.

This clonotype was observed a few times. The chain is built from TRBV5-1 and TRBJ2-1; D is possibly TRBD1 (6 bases). Trimming took 0 bases from V and 6 from J, leaving 13 bases between them. The CDR3 has 15 amino acids. CDR1 SGHRS and CDR2 YFSETQ come from the germline V gene. CDR3 sequence reads: CASSLVGVRGNEQFF. CDR3 bases: TGCGCCAGCAGCTTGGTTGGGGTCAGGGGCAATGAGCAGTTCTTC.

As DNA, the CDR3 is TGCGCCAGCAGCTCCGACAGGGGGTTGTCCTACAATGAGCAGTTCTTC. Its translation is CASSSDRGLSYNEQFF. The chain employs TRBV5-1 and TRBJ2-1; TRBD1 aligns across 9 bases. Trimming cost V 3 bases and J 1 base; bases outside gene matches: 5. This CDR3 has 16 amino acids. Germline V gene sequence: CDR1 SGHRS, CDR2 YFSETQ.

CDR3 coding DNA: TGTGCCAGCAGTTACTGGGTAGCGGGAGGCAATGAGCAGTTCTTC. Amino acids: CASSYWVAGGNEQFF. The chain is built from TRBV6-2 or TRBV6-3 and TRBJ2-1; 10 bases are shared with TRBD2. The CDR3 spans 15 residues. V shed 1 base and J 6 bases; nucleotides not matched to a gene: 3. Looked up from germline, CDR1 is MNHEY and CDR2 is SVGEGT.

This clonotype occurred many times. V gene TRBV7-8 combines with J gene TRBJ1-1, with D maybe TRBD1 (6 bases). Germline CDR1 SGHVS, CDR2 FQNEAQ. The V end lost 4 bases, the J end lost 0 bases, and 12 bases lay between the germline ends. This CDR3 contains 15 residues. The CDR3 reads CASSSGGGLNTEAFF. The CDR3 coding sequence is TGTGCCAGCAGCTCGGGGGGCGGTTTGAACACTGAAGCTTTCTTT.

This chain uses TRBV6-5 with TRBJ1-1; D gene ambiguous. CDR3 size: 15 residues. Trimming left V 2 bases short and J 1 base short, with 11 bases between. Germline V gives CDR1 MNHEY, CDR2 SVGAGI. The DNA of the CDR3 is TGTGCCAGCAGTTACGATGGAGAGAGGAACACTGAAGCTTTCTTT. It codes for CASSYDGERNTEAFF.

The chain carries TRBV4-2 and TRBJ2-2; TRBD2 might be the D (5 bases). Germline loops: CDR1 LGHNA, CDR2 YNFKEQ. The ends were cut back, 1 base at V and 7 bases at J, with 13 bases in the middle. This CDR3 comprises 15 residues. CDR3 nucleotide sequence: TGTGCCAGCAGCCAAGTCCGGGGTTTGAGCGGGGAGCTGTTTTTT. Protein sequence: CASSQVRGLSGELFF.

This clonotype turned up a few times. The chain couples TRBV10-3 to TRBJ1-5; D unclear. Trimming took 4 bases from V and 1 from J, leaving 5 bases between them. The germline gives CDR1 ENHRY, CDR2 SYGVKD. This CDR3 is 13 amino acids long. The CDR3 bases are TGTGCCATCAGTGTTGGAAGCAATCAGCCCCAGCATTTT. This gives the protein CAISVGSNQPQHF.

The rearrangement joins TRBV12-3 or TRBV12-4 to TRBJ1-5, with D maybe TRBD1 (6 bases). Trimming pared 1 base from V and 7 bases from J, leaving 14 bases between. The CDR3 spans 15 residues. The CDR3 spells CASSLDAGGLQPQHF. In DNA form, the CDR3 reads TGTGCCAGCAGTTTAGATGCCGGGGGCCTCCAGCCCCAGCATTTT.

The V and J genes are TRBV29-1 and TRBJ2-1; tentatively, D is TRBD1 (5 bases). This CDR3 comprises 13 residues. V lost 6 bases and J lost 4, with 13 bases in between. CDR1 SQVTM and CDR2 ANQGSEA come from the germline V gene. The CDR3 coding sequence is TGCAGCGTCGCTAGGGGCCGTTACAATGAGCAGTTCTTC. Its translation is CSVARGRYNEQFF.

This clonotype was found many times. The chain combines TRBV12-3 or TRBV12-4 with TRBJ1-2; D call uncertain. The CDR3 runs to 15 residues. V lost 6 bases, J lost 4 bases, and 18 bases lay in between. The CDR3 nucleotides are TGTGCCAGCAGCCCCTCCCGACAACCAGCCTATGGCTACACCTTC. It encodes CASSPSRQPAYGYTF.

This clonotype was seen at least ten times. The chain uses TRBV25-1 and TRBJ2-7; D may correspond to TRBD1 or TRBD2 (6 bases each). V lost 8 bases and J 4 bases, leaving 9 bases between the germline ends. The germline V gene encodes CDR1 MGHDK and CDR2 SYGVNS. This CDR3 has 11 amino acids. The CDR3 loop is CASRRGYEQYF. In DNA, the CDR3 is TGTGCCAGCCGGAGGGGGTACGAGCAGTACTTC.

CDR3 in amino acids: CASSLVGGDEQFF. In DNA, the CDR3 is TGTGCCAGCAGCTTAGTTGGGGGCGATGAGCAGTTCTTC. This rearrangement joins TRBV7-8 to TRBJ2-1, with a tentative D call TRBD1 (6 bases). Germline lookup yields CDR1 SGHVS and CDR2 FQNEAQ. The V and J ends lost 1 base and 8 bases respectively, with 9 bases between them. There are 13 residues in the CDR3.

The V call is TRBV6-5, the J call TRBJ2-5; TRBD2 matches 7 bases. The ends lost 3 bases at V and 5 bases at J; junction bases unmatched: 9. Germline values: CDR1 MNHEY, CDR2 SVGAGI. The CDR3 contains 15 residues. This CDR3 reads CASSYMAGDSETQYF. The CDR3 DNA reads as TGTGCCAGCAGTTATATGGCGGGAGATAGCGAGACCCAGTACTTC.

This clonotype was counted between two and nine times. J is TRBJ1-2 and V is TRBV6-2 or TRBV6-3; 8 bases are a match to TRBD1. The V and J ends lost 5 bases and 4 bases, in that order; junction bases with no gene match: 12. This CDR3 is built from 16 residues. Germline V lookup: CDR1 MNHEY, CDR2 SVGEGT. CDR3 nucleotide sequence: TGTGCCAGCAGTACTAGCCTGGCAGGGGGCGTCTATGGCTACACCTTC. Its translation: CASSTSLAGGVYGYTF.